This entry describes one T cell receptor beta chain. This sample stems from a study of blood T cell repertoires in COVID-19. Across the study: From the United States, Italy and Spain came samples of acute and convalescent COVID-19. The cDNA or gDNA used as material had been derived from T cells, B-cell-depleted T cells, or PBMCs.

As processed by the authors: For nucleated cells, counts were estimated from reference gene primer amplification. Sequencing was performed with immunoSEQ multiplex PCR; in TCRdb, only in-frame clones are kept and a portion is missing. V and J calls and clone size are given by that table; D and trimming were obtained from the DNA. The sample consists of almost 300,000 clones, under 90% of them appearing once. CDR1 and CDR2 from the germline V gene are LNHNV and YYDKDF (reference sequence). The V gene end was trimmed by 0 bases and the J gene end by 8 bases; junction bases not matched to a gene: 8. CDR3 length: 17 residues. Enrollment of patients from Seattle took place during active infection, with longitudinal follow-up.

The chain recombines TRBV15 with TRBJ2-1, with 12 nucleotides matching TRBD1. Material for sequencing was peripheral blood. This receptor was identified in a woman aged 25 to 39 with COVID-19, enrolled during active disease. The CDR3: CATSRERPGQGADEQFF. The CDR3 nucleotides are TGTGCCACCAGCAGAGAACGACCGGGACAGGGGGCGGATGAGCAGTTCTTC.